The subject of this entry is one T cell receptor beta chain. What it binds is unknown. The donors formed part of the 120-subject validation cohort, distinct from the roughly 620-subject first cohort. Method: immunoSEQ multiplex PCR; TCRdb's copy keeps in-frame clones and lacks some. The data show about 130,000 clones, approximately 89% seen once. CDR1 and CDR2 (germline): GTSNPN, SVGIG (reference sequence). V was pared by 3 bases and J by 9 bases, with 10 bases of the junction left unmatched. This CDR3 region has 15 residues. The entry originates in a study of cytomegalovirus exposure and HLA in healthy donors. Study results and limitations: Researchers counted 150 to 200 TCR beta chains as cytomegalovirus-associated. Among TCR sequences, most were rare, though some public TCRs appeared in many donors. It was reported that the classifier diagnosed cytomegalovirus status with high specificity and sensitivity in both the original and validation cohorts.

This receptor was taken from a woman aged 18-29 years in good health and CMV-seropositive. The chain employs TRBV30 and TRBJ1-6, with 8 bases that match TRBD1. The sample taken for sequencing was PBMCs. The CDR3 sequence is CAWRSDRVGRSPLHF. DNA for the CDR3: TGTGCCTGGAGATCGGACAGGGTAGGACGTTCACCCCTCCACTTT.